This T cell receptor beta chain was sequenced in a study of T cell responses to AZD1222 COVID-19 vaccine (dated by TCRdb to the early 2020s). General notes on the study: Because spike-specific TCR depth and breadth did not differ between the two schedules, AZD1222 recipients who got a second dose at roughly 4 weeks were pooled with those who got a second dose at roughly 12 weeks. A total of 230 or so trial participants underwent TCR sequencing, of whom nearly 210 received two doses of AZD1222 and some 25 received two doses of the MenACWY control vaccine. Trial participants were enrolled by age into subgroups of 18-55, 56-69 and 70-plus years, and around 150, 28 and 57 TCR-sequenced participants, respectively, were included in these subgroups. The investigation overall reported the following: Participants were mostly white British, with more females than males. The authors suggested clonal diversity may have been underestimated. The 56-69-year group was small, and its depth increase did not reach significance, likely because of low power. Reportedly, almost half of the unique spike-specific TCRs recognized epitopes lying outside the regions that are mutated in the B.1.351 and B.1.1.7 variants. CD4 TCRs associated with the vaccine covered the entire spike protein, and the dominant responses were in regions 160-218 and 743-854. Only five or six AZD1222 recipients were SARS-CoV-2 seropositive at baseline, limiting conclusions about previously exposed vaccinees. Spike-specific TCR breadth and depth rose significantly after two AZD1222 doses compared with day 0 and with MenACWY recipients. No day 14 peak-response samples were available, so repertoires were characterized only after the peak T cell response.

The time point label on this specimen signifies: baseline before first vaccination. Vaccinee samples came from UK trials COV001 and COV002, including a single-blind randomized controlled phase 2/3 trial of AZD1222 (ChAdOx1 nCoV-19) in healthy adults. For TCRbeta chain sequencing, PBMC samples from trial participants were taken at day 0 and at day 28 after the second dose. This clone occurred once. No antigen is known for it. Base qualities are not at hand, and no much larger clone is one base apart. Spanning cysteine to phenylalanine, the CDR3 consists of 12 amino acids. The DNA shown is the 36-base CDR3, in frame from base 1. The germline ends are 5 bases apart after V is trimmed by 1 base and J by 10 bases. The CDR3 regions of human TCRbeta chains were analyzed by immunosequencing. Per the original workflow: Repertoire TCRs were matched against a reference library of SARS-CoV-2-specific TCRs generated with the MIRA antigen-specificity platform. Breadth was defined as the fraction of unique TCRs that were SARS-CoV-2-associated, and depth was defined as the fraction of total T cells that were SARS-CoV-2-associated. Each spike-specific TCR was assigned to its reactive spike region and to a CD4 or CD8 class using the MIRA data. Log10-transformed breadth and depth values were compared by one-way ANOVA with Sidak's multiple comparisons tests. TCRdb stores this immuneACCESS table with in-frame sequences only. Part of the clones is absent; in the studies checked, under half of the shortfall reflects unresolved V genes, and no reason is known for the rest. V and J calls plus clone size are reproduced from that table; the DNA served to infer D and trimming. This sample lists some 120,000 clones; approximately 84% were detected once. The ten largest clonotypes hold roughly a tenth of the sample.

The clonotype comes from an adult in good health. The V and J segments used are TRBV12-3 or TRBV12-4 and TRBJ1-6; possibly the D gene is TRBD1, per 5 matching bases. Sample: peripheral blood, taken on day 0 of AZD1222 vaccination. CDR3 region: CASSLGGSPLHF. The bases read TGTGCCAGCAGTTTAGGGGGCTCACCCCTCCACTTT.